The present T cell receptor beta chain was sequenced within a study of blood T cell repertoires in COVID-19. Study context: Sites across the United States, Italy and Spain contributed samples from acute and convalescent COVID-19. Nucleic acid was either cDNA or gDNA, and it came from T cells, B-cell-depleted T cells, or PBMCs.

Trimming pared 6 bases from V and 3 bases from J, leaving 21 bases between. Germline lookup yields CDR1 SEHNR and CDR2 FQNEAQ (reference sequence). The CDR3 has 16 amino acids. Seattle enrolled patients during active infection and tracked them longitudinally. Sequenced by immunoSEQ multiplex PCR; TCRdb stores in-frame clones only, minus some. The sample includes 75,000 to 90,000 clones, 90% of them seen just once. Specimen: peripheral blood. This sequence joins TRBV7-9 and TRBJ2-7; a weak D match, TRBD1 (6 bases). The source of this sequence is a young man with COVID-19, enrolled during active disease. The CDR3 DNA reads as TGTGCCAGCAGTTCTGCTCCTCAGGGGAAGGGCTACGAGCAGTACTTC. Protein sequence: CASSSAPQGKGYEQYF.